The 2 T cell receptor beta chains presented below share a single source sample, sequenced in a study of T cells expressing NK-cell markers. TCRdb reprocessed the 5' RACE reads, with one entry per CDR3 protein and no DNA. The sample yields 300,000 to 450,000 distinct CDR3 sequences, of which the top ten take up 5.2%. The sample comprised blood T cells: a sorted CD56 or NKG2C T cell subset, CD4+ or CD8+ T cells, or bulk PBMC T cells (not recorded which). The receptors originated from a man aged 18 to 69 in good health.

This sequence joins TRBV6-5 and TRBJ2-7; the TCRdb call, TRBD2, lacks DNA for checking. This CDR3 is 18 amino acids long. Germline V lookup: CDR1 MNHEY, CDR2 SVGAGI. CDR3 protein: CASSYSSLAGGPGYEQYF.

V gene TRBV5-4 combines with J gene TRBJ1-1; the D gene TCRdb calls, TRBD1, cannot be checked with no DNA. CDR1 is SGHNT, CDR2 YYREEE, per germline (reference sequence). CDR3 length: 17 residues. The CDR3 spells CASSPPGQGFRDTEAFF.